The 31 T cell receptor beta chains given below trace back to one sample, sequenced in a study of blood T cells in healthy people across ages. The second PCR ran roughly 6 to 12 cycles with a sample-barcoded 5' primer and J-beta primers. TCRdb analysed the 5' RACE reads with MiXCR anew, one entry per CDR3 protein. Altogether fewer than 900,000 distinct CDR3 sequences are present, roughly 45% being singletons, with the ten largest covering around 20%. Sequences were obtained from blood. The receptors derive from a woman aged 55-69 years in good health.

This clonotype was counted only a few times. This may arise from a read error, as a much more abundant clone is one base away. The CDR3 DNA sequence: TGCAGTGCTAGAGGGGGGAGTAGGGGAACTGAGCAGTTCTTC. It yields the protein CSARGGSRGTEQFF. This chain links TRBV20-1 with TRBJ2-1; D possibly matches TRBD1 or TRBD2 (5 bases each). V was shortened by 1 base and J by 9 bases, with 16 bases between the two germline ends. The CDR3 is 14 residues long. Germline assignment: CDR1 DFQATT and CDR2 SNEGSKA (reference sequence).

This clonotype appeared a few times. The V call is TRBV6-2 or TRBV6-3, the J call TRBJ1-5; D possibly corresponds to TRBD1 (5 bases). CDR3 size: 16 residues. Trimming left V 0 bases short and J 3 bases short, with 12 bases between. Germline V lookup: CDR1 MNHEY, CDR2 SVGEGT. The CDR3 coding sequence is TGTGCCAGCAGTTACTCCGACAGTCGAAACAATCAGCCCCAGCATTTT. Translated, it gives CASSYSDSRNNQPQHF.

Regarding this clonotype: A much larger clone sits a single nucleotide away, making a read error possible. The chain uses TRBV5-1 and TRBJ2-1, with TRBD2 matching 7 bases. V was clipped by 0 bases and J by 10 bases; unmatched bases: 4. Looked up from germline, CDR1 is SGHRS and CDR2 is YFSETQ. This CDR3 has 13 residues. This chain's CDR3 is CASSLEGDYEQFF. In DNA form, the CDR3 reads TGCGCCAGCAGCTTGGAAGGGGACTACGAGCAGTTCTTC.

This chain joins TRBV20-1 and TRBJ2-7; 10 bases align to TRBD2. CDR3 length equals 13 residues. Germline values: CDR1 DFQATT, CDR2 SNEGSKA (reference sequence). Trimming cost V 6 bases and J 7 bases; bases outside gene matches: 9. CDR3: CSAPLAGVNEQYF. CDR3 in DNA: TGCAGTGCCCCGCTAGCGGGAGTCAATGAGCAGTACTTC.

This clonotype was seen a few times. The chain uses TRBV12-3 or TRBV12-4 and TRBJ1-1; possible D gene TRBD1, 6 bases. The CDR3 runs 13 residues. For the CDR3, the DNA is TGTGTCGCACGCTGGACAGATAACACTGAAGCTTTCTTT. It yields the protein CVARWTDNTEAFF.

This chain links TRBV20-1 with TRBJ2-3; D uncertain. V gave up 2 bases and J gave up 5 bases, with 14 bases separating them. The CDR3 loop spans 14 amino acids. Germline V gene lookup returns CDR1 DFQATT and CDR2 SNEGSKA (reference sequence). CDR3 sequence (DNA): TGCAGTGCTAGAATGGGTGGGGTGGGAGATACGCAGTATTTT. It encodes CSARMGGVGDTQYF.

This chain uses TRBV28 with TRBJ2-1; 10 bases are a match to TRBD2. Trimming took 3 bases from V and 6 from J; bases not matched to a gene: 5. Germline assignment: CDR1 MDHEN and CDR2 SYDVKM. There are 15 residues in the CDR3. CDR3 coding DNA: TGTGCCAGCAGTTTTAAACTAGCGGGGACCAATGAGCAGTTCTTC. Translating it yields CASSFKLAGTNEQFF. The variable domain in full, with the rest retrieved from reference TRBV28 and TRBJ2-1, is DVKVTQSSRYLVKRTGEKVFLECVQDMDHENMFWYRQDPGLGLRLIYFSYDVKMKEKGDIPEGYSVSREKKERFSLILESASTNQTSMYLCASSFKLAGTNEQFFGPGTRLTVL.

V is TRBV5-6 and J is TRBJ2-7, with D perhaps matching TRBD1 or TRBD2 (5 bases each). Trimming took 2 bases from V and 5 from J, leaving 11 bases between them. This CDR3 is built from 13 residues. CDR1 is SGHDT, CDR2 YYEEEE, per germline. For the CDR3, the DNA is TGTGCCAGCAGCTTATTCGGGGCCCACGAGCAGTACTTC. The encoded protein is CASSLFGAHEQYF.

There are a few counts of this clonotype. The chain links TRBV27 to TRBJ2-7; TRBD2 aligns across 15 bases. The CDR3 consists of 20 residues. V gave up 2 bases and J gave up 0 bases; unmatched junction bases: 11. CDR1 MNHEY and CDR2 SMNVEV come from the germline V gene (reference sequence). The CDR3 sequence is CASSLGRGLAGGRSSYEQYF. CDR3 sequence (DNA): TGTGCCAGCAGTTTAGGGAGGGGACTAGCGGGAGGCCGGAGCTCCTACGAGCAGTACTTC.

The chain recombines TRBV20-1 with TRBJ1-5; D perhaps matches TRBD1 (5 bases). Germline lookup yields CDR1 DFQATT and CDR2 SNEGSKA (reference sequence). V gave up 0 bases and J gave up 3 bases, with 15 bases separating them. The CDR3 is 16 residues long. Here the CDR3 DNA reads TGCAGTGCTAGAGATGGGGGAGGGCTTAACAATCAGCCCCAGCATTTT. Translating it yields CSARDGGGLNNQPQHF.

There are a few counts of this clonotype. The rearrangement links TRBV5-1 to TRBJ1-2; D unclear. The CDR3 consists of 14 residues. Trimming removed 0 bases from V and 8 bases from J, with 14 bases in between. Looked up from germline, CDR1 is SGHRS and CDR2 is YFSETQ. The CDR3 DNA sequence: TGCGCCAGCAGCTTGGCTCGCCAGGCGGCCGGCTACACCTTC. This gives the protein CASSLARQAAGYTF.

Concerning this clonotype: Mismatch with germline at one junction end may stem from a read error. The chain employs TRBV7-7 and TRBJ2-3; no clear D gene. The CDR3 spans 16 residues. Germline-derived CDR1 and CDR2 are SSHAT and FNYEAQ (reference sequence). The CDR3 protein is CASSLRAGEGTDTQYF. CDR3 nucleotide sequence: TGTGCTAGCAGCTTACGGGCAGGCGAGGGCACAGATACGCAGTATTTT.

This clonotype was observed a handful of times. The chain is built from TRBV6-5 and TRBJ2-7; 7 bases line up with TRBD1. Germline assignment: CDR1 MNHEY and CDR2 SVGAGI. The CDR3 spans 15 residues. Trimming at V came to 6 bases and at J to 4 bases, leaving 12 bases not matched to a gene. CDR3 sequence (DNA): TGTGCCAGCAGCCGAATCCAGGGACAGATGTACGAGCAGTACTTC. Translated, it gives CASSRIQGQMYEQYF.

This clonotype was observed a handful of times. This sequence joins TRBV4-2 and TRBJ2-1, with TRBD2 matching over 7 bases. This CDR3 contains 18 residues. CDR1 is LGHNA and CDR2 is YNFKEQ in the germline V gene. V lost 0 bases, J lost 0 bases, and 8 bases stayed unmatched. CDR3 nucleotide sequence: TGTGCCAGCAGCCAAGATTTAGGAGCGGGAAGCTCCTACAATGAGCAGTTCTTC. It is translated as CASSQDLGAGSSYNEQFF.

The chain is built from TRBV20-1 and TRBJ2-5; D not certain. The CDR3 runs to 12 residues. The ends were cut back, 5 bases at V and 5 bases at J, with 12 bases in the middle. In germline, CDR1 is DFQATT, CDR2 SNEGSKA (reference sequence). The CDR3 coding sequence is TGCAGTGCTCCGGAGCTGGGGGAGACCCAGTACTTC. This codes for CSAPELGETQYF.

This clonotype was counted ten times or more. In DNA form, the CDR3 reads TGTGCCAGCAGCTTTGGGGGCAGAACCTACGAGCAGTACTTC. Residues: CASSFGGRTYEQYF. The chain carries TRBV28 and TRBJ2-7, with D maybe TRBD1 (6 bases). This CDR3 is 14 amino acids long. Trimming removed 6 bases at V and 2 bases at J, with 14 bases between. Germline V gene data show CDR1 as MDHEN and CDR2 as SYDVKM.

This clonotype was counted between two and nine times. The chain joins TRBV12-3 or TRBV12-4 to TRBJ1-5; weak D call: TRBD1 (6 bases). This CDR3 contains 20 residues. Trimming removed 3 bases at V and 1 base at J, with 25 bases between. The CDR3 DNA reads as TGTGCCAGCAGTTTTTTCGCAGGGGCTGGTTTACATGGAAGCAATCAGCCCCAGCATTTT. Its translation is CASSFFAGAGLHGSNQPQHF.

The chain couples TRBV7-3 to TRBJ2-1, with TRBD1 matching over 7 bases. Germline loops: CDR1 SGHTA, CDR2 FQGTGA. V shed 5 bases, J shed 6 bases, and the junction held 10 bases outside the gene matches. The CDR3 sequence is 15 residues long. The CDR3 region is CASSKTRQGGNEQFF. In DNA, the CDR3 is TGTGCCAGCAGCAAAACGAGACAGGGTGGCAATGAGCAGTTCTTC. The variable domain in full, completed from reference TRBV7-3 and TRBJ2-1, reads GAGVSQTPSNKVTEKGKYVELRCDPISGHTALYWYRQSLGQGPEFLIYFQGTGAADDSGLPNDRFFAVRPEGSVSTLKIQRTERGDSAVYLCASSKTRQGGNEQFFGPGTRLTVL.

This rearrangement joins TRBV25-1 to TRBJ2-5; TRBD2 aligns across 10 bases. The CDR3 totals 15 residues. CDR1 is MGHDK and CDR2 is SYGVNS in the germline V gene. Germline trimming cut 6 bases from V and 11 bases from J; bases unmatched to any gene: 15. The CDR3, as DNA: TGTGCCAGCAGCGACAGCGGGGGGGCCGGCAATGAGCAGTACTTC. Amino acid sequence: CASSDSGGAGNEQYF.

The chain carries TRBV7-9 and TRBJ1-2; D gene ambiguous. Germline CDR1 reads SEHNR; CDR2 reads FQNEAQ (reference sequence). V was shortened by 2 bases and J by 4 bases, with 8 bases between the two germline ends. CDR3 size: 13 residues. Written as DNA, the CDR3 is TGTGCCAGCAGCTTACCGCGCGCCTATGGCTACACCTTC. As protein: CASSLPRAYGYTF.

This clonotype has a count of ten or more. V usage is TRBV29-1 and J usage is TRBJ2-1; the D gene is possibly TRBD1 (6 bases). CDR3 length: 14 amino acids. Germline V gene sequence: CDR1 SQVTM, CDR2 ANQGSEA. V lost 3 bases and J 7 bases, leaving 16 bases between the germline ends. The CDR3 sequence is CSVDTGLLGNEQFF. The CDR3 region has the DNA TGCAGCGTTGATACAGGGCTTTTGGGTAATGAGCAGTTCTTC.

As regards this clonotype: The germline gene is not matched at one end of the junction; a read error may be the cause. The chain combines TRBV10-3 with TRBJ1-2; the D gene is possibly TRBD1 (6 bases). Germline V gene data show CDR1 as ENHRY and CDR2 as SYGVKD. This CDR3 region has 14 residues. The CDR3 here is CASTSGVSNYGHTF. As DNA, the CDR3 is TGTGCCAGTACCTCAGGGGTCTCTAACTATGGCCACACCTTC.

This clonotype occurred once. The chain employs TRBV28 and TRBJ2-7; tentative D call: TRBD2 (6 bases). CDR1 MDHEN and CDR2 SYDVKM come from the germline V gene. The V end was cut by 4 bases, the J end by 5 bases, with 18 bases between. The CDR3 contains 15 residues. The CDR3 spells CASSSLPRTTHEQYF. CDR3 sequence (DNA): TGTGCCAGCAGTTCCCTCCCCAGGACTACCCACGAGCAGTACTTC.

With respect to this clonotype: The junction departs from the called germline gene at one end, perhaps through a read error. This rearrangement joins TRBV5-1 to TRBJ2-7; D could derive from TRBD1 or TRBD2 (7 bases each). This CDR3 is 14 amino acids long. The germline V gene has CDR1 SGHRS and CDR2 YFSETQ. The CDR3 DNA reads TGCGTCAGCAGCAGGGAGGGACAGACCTACGAGCAGTACTTC. Translation: CVSSREGQTYEQYF.

The V call is TRBV7-9, the J call TRBJ1-6, with D possibly matching TRBD1 (6 bases). The CDR3 loop spans 14 amino acids. The ends were cut back, 4 bases at V and 9 bases at J, with 13 bases in the middle. Germline CDR1 reads SEHNR; CDR2 reads FQNEAQ (reference sequence). CDR3 sequence (DNA): TGTGCCAGCAGCTCACCGGACAGATCTTCACCCCTCCACTTT. Encoded protein: CASSSPDRSSPLHF.

The chain is built from TRBV6-8 and TRBJ2-7; TRBD1 might be the D (6 bases). Germline lookup yields CDR1 MNHGY and CDR2 SAAAGT. The V and J ends lost 3 bases and 6 bases respectively, with 15 bases between them. The CDR3 has 14 amino acids. The CDR3 spells CASSYSGQPCEQYF. CDR3 sequence (DNA): TGTGCCAGCAGTTATTCCGGACAGCCCTGCGAGCAGTACTTC.

This chain's CDR3 is CASSFHDRVGETQYF. CDR3 in DNA: TGTGCCAGCAGCTTTCACGACAGGGTCGGCGAGACCCAGTACTTC. This rearrangement joins TRBV7-2 to TRBJ2-5; 7 bases map to TRBD1. This CDR3 is 15 amino acids long. Germline loops: CDR1 SGHTA, CDR2 FQGNSA. J was trimmed by 5 bases and V by 3 bases; bases with no gene match: 9. Based on the CDR3 plus reference TRBV7-2 and TRBJ2-5, the full variable domain is GAGVSQSPSNKVTEKGKDVELRCDPISGHTALYWYRQSLGQGLEFLIYFQGNSAPDKSGLPSDRFSAERTGGSVSTLTIQRTQQEDSAVYLCASSFHDRVGETQYFGPGTRLLVL.

DNA for the CDR3: TGTGCCAGCAGAGAACCTTCTGGAATGGGGGTACACGAGCAGTACTTC. Protein: CASREPSGMGVHEQYF. The chain is built from TRBV6-1 and TRBJ2-5; D is perhaps TRBD1 or TRBD2 (5 bases each). The J call could be wrong; TRBJ2-7 is a better fit for the DNA end. CDR3 length: 16 amino acids. Germline loops: CDR1 MNHNS, CDR2 SASEGT.

This clonotype was counted many times. CDR3 sequence reads: CASSPAPQGDQPQHF. CDR3 nucleotides: TGTGCCAGCTCACCAGCTCCACAGGGAGATCAGCCCCAGCATTTT. This chain connects TRBV18 to TRBJ1-5; possibly TRBD1 for D (6 bases). Trimming removed 2 bases from V and 5 bases from J, with 13 bases in between. This CDR3 spans 15 amino acids. Germline CDR1 reads KGHSH; CDR2 reads LQKENI.

V and J are TRBV25-1 and TRBJ2-5, with unresolved D. Per germline, CDR1 MGHDK and CDR2 SYGVNS. CDR3 length: 11 amino acids. With 3 bases removed from V and 7 bases from J, the gap between germline ends came to 6 bases. CDR3 sequence reads: CASSDELTQYF. The CDR3 coding sequence is TGTGCCAGCAGTGATGAACTGACCCAGTACTTC.

The chain employs TRBV20-1 and TRBJ1-2, with 8 bases matching TRBD1. In germline, CDR1 is DFQATT, CDR2 SNEGSKA (reference sequence). CDR3 length equals 12 residues. V lost 6 bases to trimming and J lost 4 bases; unmatched junction nucleotides: 4. CDR3 amino acids: CSAATGAYGYTF. CDR3 coding DNA: TGCAGTGCCGCGACAGGGGCCTATGGCTACACCTTC.